This T cell receptor (gamma chain) stems from a study of human gamma delta and Vdelta1 T cells (dated by TCRdb to the late 2010s). With respect to the entire study: Delta One T cells, Vd1+ gamma-delta T cells, were investigated in the study as cytotoxic effectors against acute myeloid leukemia.

To note about this clone: What this receptor recognizes is not known. Germline and junction disagree at one end, which may indicate a read error. Distinct nucleotide sequences in the sample also encode this CDR3.

Based on the germline V gene, the CDR1 and CDR2 sequences are VENAVY and YDSYNSRV. From cysteine to phenylalanine, the CDR3 is 14 amino acids long. The read is trimmed to its CDR3 DNA, 42 bases read in frame from base 1. Paper-wide results and their limitations: According to the report, Delta One T cells were polyclonal and showed broad cytotoxic targeting of acute myeloid leukemia.

Library creation used PCR. The sequencer listed for this sample is Illumina MiSeq. Clones were re-identified by TCRdb from the public reads with CATT, and rows with the same DNA were merged. The sample profile shows a few thousand gamma-chain clones; under 35% of them were found once. Roughly 3% of the sample goes to the ten largest clones. Sequencing was carried out using Vdelta1 gamma-delta T cells from blood grown in culture (DOT cells). The cell subset or site tag for this specimen amounts to: Delta One T cells, in vitro expanded/differentiated Vd1+ gamma-delta T cells. The sequence was obtained from a human donor in good health. The V gene is TRGV8 and the J gene is TRGJP1. The CDR3 protein: CATWSYTTGWFKIF. The DNA sequence is given as TGTGCCACCTGGTCCTATACCACTGGTTGGTTTAAGATATTT.